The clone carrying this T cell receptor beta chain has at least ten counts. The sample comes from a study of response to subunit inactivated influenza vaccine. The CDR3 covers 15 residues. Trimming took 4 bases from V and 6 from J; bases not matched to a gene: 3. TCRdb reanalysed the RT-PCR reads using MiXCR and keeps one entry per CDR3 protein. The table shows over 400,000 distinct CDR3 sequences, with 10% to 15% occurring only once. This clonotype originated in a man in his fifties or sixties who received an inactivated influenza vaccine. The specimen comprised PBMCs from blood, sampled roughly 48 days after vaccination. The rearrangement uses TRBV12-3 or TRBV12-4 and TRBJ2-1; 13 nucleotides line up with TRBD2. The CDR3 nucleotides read TGTGCCAGCAGTTCCCGGACTAGCGGGGGCAATGAGCAGTTCTTC. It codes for CASSSRTSGGNEQFF.